The rows below give T cell receptor beta chains drawn from one sample of a study of blood T cell repertoires in COVID-19. The table came from immunoSEQ multiplex PCR; TCRdb's copy has only in-frame clones and leaves some out. The table lists under 300,000 clones, approximately 84% of them singletons. The source material was peripheral blood. These receptors were taken from a human donor with COVID-19, enrolled during active disease. The donor label of this sample is uncertain. CDR3s include the opening cysteine and the closing phenylalanine or tryptophan. A D gene is named only where the DNA matches it firmly. The listing skips clone size in some rows; elsewhere it reads once, few, many or a size class.

CDR3 protein | CDR3 DNA | CDR3 length | D gene | V gene | clone size | J gene
CASSFDGTGGLGYTF | TGTGCCAGCAGCTTCGACGGGACAGGGGGACTTGGCTACACCTTC | 15 | TRBD1 | TRBV7-8 | - | TRBJ1-2
CASSLQGLTNEKLFF | TGTGCCAGCAGCTTACAGGGGTTGACTAATGAAAAACTGTTTTTT | 15 | - | TRBV11-2 | - | TRBJ1-4
CASRMSGPQNTQYF | TGCGCCAGCAGGATGAGCGGCCCGCAGAATACGCAGTATTTT | 14 | - | TRBV5-1 | - | TRBJ2-3
CASSLDIGRAKNIQYF | TGCGCCAGCAGCTTGGATATAGGGAGAGCCAAAAACATTCAGTACTTC | 16 | - | TRBV5-1 | - | TRBJ2-4
CASSQGPPKGAYNEQFF | TGCGCCAGCAGCCAAGGGCCCCCGAAGGGGGCCTACAATGAGCAGTTCTTC | 17 | - | TRBV4-3 | once | TRBJ2-1
CASSPPRQGGNQPQHF | TGTGCCAGCAGCCCACCCCGACAGGGGGGGAATCAGCCCCAGCATTTT | 16 | TRBD1 | TRBV7-2 | - | TRBJ1-5
CASSPDRGNSPLHF | TGTGCCAGCAGCCCGGACAGGGGCAATTCACCCCTCCACTTT | 14 | TRBD1 | TRBV27 | - | TRBJ1-6
CATSGTANEKLFF | TGTGCCACCTCCGGGACAGCTAATGAAAAACTGTTTTTT | 13 | TRBD1 | TRBV10-3 | - | TRBJ1-4
CSVGQGVDYGYTF | TGCAGCGTTGGACAGGGCGTTGACTATGGCTACACCTTC | 13 | TRBD1 | TRBV29-1 | - | TRBJ1-2
CASIQTGQETQYF | TGTGCCAGCATCCAGACGGGGCAAGAGACCCAGTACTTC | 13 | - | TRBV6-6 | - | TRBJ2-5
CASSRPPSSADTEAFF | TGTGCCAGCAGCAGACCCCCCTCCTCGGCGGACACTGAAGCTTTCTTT | 16 | - | TRBV7-9 | - | TRBJ1-1
CASSLDGTGFDEQFF | TGTGCCAGCAGCCTTGACGGCACAGGGTTTGATGAGCAGTTCTTC | 15 | - | TRBV28 | - | TRBJ2-1
CASSGPYNEQFF | TGTGCCAGTAGCGGGCCATACAATGAGCAGTTCTTC | 12 | TRBD2 | TRBV25-1 | - | TRBJ2-1
CASSLAVLASGSREQYF | TGCGCCAGCAGCTTGGCTGTCTTGGCTAGCGGGAGTCGGGAGCAGTACTTC | 17 | TRBD2 | TRBV5-1 | - | TRBJ2-7
CASSPGSSPYNEQFF | TGTGCCAGCAGCCCCGGGTCGTCCCCCTACAATGAGCAGTTCTTC | 15 | - | TRBV11-3 | - | TRBJ2-1
CASSQEYALQGKLFF | TGTGCCAGCAGCCAAGAATACGCACTACAGGGAAAACTGTTTTTT | 15 | - | TRBV3-1/TRBV3-2 | - | TRBJ1-4
CASSTGRQLEETQYF | TGTGCCAGCAGTACCGGACGACAGTTAGAAGAGACCCAGTACTTC | 15 | - | TRBV6-2/TRBV6-3 | once | TRBJ2-5
CSVEMERNSLEQYF | TGCAGCGTTGAAATGGAGCGGAATTCCTTGGAGCAGTACTTC | 14 | - | TRBV29-1 | - | TRBJ2-7
CASKGEGGNQPQHF | TGTGCCAGTAAGGGGGAGGGGGGCAATCAGCCCCAGCATTTT | 14 | - | TRBV19 | once | TRBJ1-5
CASSARGRDYGYTF | TGTGCCAGCAGCGCCAGGGGGCGAGACTATGGCTACACCTTC | 14 | TRBD1 | TRBV27 | once | TRBJ1-2
CASSVGGRRETQYF | TGTGCCAGCAGCGTGGGGGGGCGCCGGGAGACCCAGTACTTC | 14 | - | TRBV9 | - | TRBJ2-5
CASSESIAGGTDTQYF | TGTGCCAGCAGTGAATCAATAGCGGGGGGCACAGATACGCAGTATTTT | 16 | TRBD2 | TRBV25-1 | once | TRBJ2-3
CASSVDRGENEQFF | TGTGCCAGCAGCGTAGACAGGGGGGAGAATGAGCAGTTCTTC | 14 | TRBD1 | TRBV9 | - | TRBJ2-1
CASSDGLAALYEQYF | TGTGCCAGCAGCGACGGACTAGCGGCCCTCTACGAGCAGTACTTC | 15 | TRBD2 | TRBV28 | - | TRBJ2-7
CATMAWTGGGEQFF | TGTGCCACCATGGCGTGGACAGGGGGCGGGGAGCAGTTCTTC | 14 | TRBD1 | TRBV24-1 | - | TRBJ2-1
CASSQDIQEDYGYTF | TGTGCCAGCAGCCAAGATATTCAGGAAGACTATGGCTACACCTTC | 15 | - | TRBV4-2 | - | TRBJ1-2
CATSSDPGDFALNTGELFF | TGTGCCACCAGCAGTGACCCCGGGGACTTCGCACTGAACACCGGGGAGCTGTTTTTT | 19 | - | TRBV15 | few | TRBJ2-2
CASSNARIQTTDTQYF | TGTGCCAGTTCAAACGCTAGAATCCAGACCACAGATACGCAGTATTTT | 16 | - | TRBV19 | - | TRBJ2-3
CASSLDPPSEKQYF | TGTGCCAGCAGCTTAGATCCCCCTAGCGAAAAGCAGTACTTC | 14 | - | TRBV11-2 | - | TRBJ2-7
CASSIDRVSSYEQYF | TGTGCCAGCAGCATAGACAGGGTTAGCTCCTACGAGCAGTACTTC | 15 | TRBD1 | TRBV7-2 | once | TRBJ2-7
CASSPGLAPSSYNEQFF | TGCGCCAGCAGCCCCGGACTAGCGCCGAGCTCCTACAATGAGCAGTTCTTC | 17 | TRBD2 | TRBV5-1 | - | TRBJ2-1
CASWFGTGVSTGELFF | TGCGCCAGCTGGTTCGGGACAGGGGTTTCCACCGGGGAGCTGTTTTTT | 16 | TRBD1 | TRBV5-1 | - | TRBJ2-2
CASSPRGMLEGYTF | TGTGCCAGCAGCCCCCGAGGCATGCTGGAAGGCTACACCTTC | 14 | - | TRBV7-9 | - | TRBJ1-2
CSAGTGVGEKLFF | TGCAGCGCCGGGACAGGGGTGGGTGAAAAACTGTTTTTT | 13 | TRBD1 | TRBV29-1 | - | TRBJ1-4
CASSWEIPDTQYF | TGTGCCAGCAGCTGGGAGATCCCAGATACGCAGTATTTT | 13 | - | TRBV7-3 | - | TRBJ2-3
CASSSPPGLAGERYEQYF | TGTGCCAGCAGTTCCCCCCCGGGACTAGCGGGAGAGAGGTACGAGCAGTACTTC | 18 | TRBD2 | TRBV6-2/TRBV6-3 | - | TRBJ2-7
CASSFTGNTEAFF | TGTGCCAGCAGTTTCACCGGGAACACTGAAGCTTTCTTT | 13 | - | TRBV27 | - | TRBJ1-1
CATSPPAAGNEQFF | TGTGCCACCAGTCCCCCCGCGGCGGGCAATGAGCAGTTCTTC | 14 | - | TRBV24-1 | - | TRBJ2-1
CASSLGLAGGPTGTDTQYF | TGTGCCAGCAGCCTCGGACTAGCGGGAGGGCCTACGGGCACAGATACGCAGTATTTT | 19 | TRBD2 | TRBV7-6 | - | TRBJ2-3
CASSLGLRQETQYF | TGTGCCAGCAGCTTAGGTCTGCGGCAAGAGACCCAGTACTTC | 14 | - | TRBV11-2 | - | TRBJ2-5
CASSPTGTGQPQHF | TGTGCCAGCAGCCCCACGGGCACAGGGCAGCCCCAGCATTTT | 14 | - | TRBV7-2 | once | TRBJ1-5
CASSLQGVGTMNTEAFF | TGTGCCAGCAGTTTACAGGGGGTGGGGACCATGAACACTGAAGCTTTCTTT | 17 | TRBD1 | TRBV6-2/TRBV6-3 | - | TRBJ1-1
CASSESTRDRGRYEQYF | TGCGCCAGCAGTGAGTCTACCCGGGACAGGGGGCGGTACGAGCAGTACTTC | 17 | TRBD1 | TRBV10-2 | - | TRBJ2-7
CASSPPGHYYEQYF | TGTGCCAGCAGTCCGCCCGGACATTACTACGAGCAGTACTTC | 14 | - | TRBV27 | - | TRBJ2-7
CASSLGQGADTQYF | TGTGCCAGTAGCCTAGGGCAGGGGGCAGATACGCAGTATTTT | 14 | TRBD1 | TRBV19 | - | TRBJ2-3
CASSRTRDTYEQYF | TGTGCCAGCAGCCGTACCCGGGACACCTACGAGCAGTACTTC | 14 | - | TRBV5-4 | - | TRBJ2-7